Included here is one T cell receptor gamma chain sequence, with context. The junction shows a germline mismatch at one end, possibly a read error. Looked up from germline, CDR1 is VTNTFY and CDR2 is YDVSTARD (reference sequence). The CDR3 covers 14 residues. TCRdb re-called clones from the multiplex PCR reads via CATT. The table records about 2,500 gamma-chain clones, roughly 19% of them present only once. The sample belongs to a study of gamma delta lymphoproliferative disorders and STAT genes. Sequencing used genomic DNA taken from PBMCs of patients and controls. This clonotype originated in a human donor with gamma-delta T-cell large granular lymphocyte leukemia. The rearrangement links TRGV3 to TRGJP2. No J segment appears in TCRdb, so it was assigned here by matching the sequence to germline. Material for sequencing was blood. CDR3 DNA sequence: TGTGCCACCTGGGACAGGCGTAGGGATTGGATCAAGACGTTT. This translates into CATWDRRRDWIKTF.